This entry is about one T cell receptor (beta chain). CDR1 and CDR2 from the germline V gene are SGHAT and FQNNGV. V shed 2 bases and J shed 10 bases, with 11 bases lying between them. CDR3 length: 12 amino acids. PCR primers comprised 60 Vbeta and 13 Jbeta primers. This table comes from immunoSEQ multiplex PCR, and its TCRdb copy is limited to in-frame clones, with some not included. The repertoire holds about 300,000 clones, with around 86% as singletons. The data stem from a study of cytomegalovirus exposure and HLA in healthy donors. All the people who gave samples were healthy bone marrow donors. Sequences were obtained from PBMCs. This TCR was sampled from a man aged 40-50 years in good health and CMV-seropositive. The chain links TRBV11-2 to TRBJ1-1; D unclear. The CDR3 here is CASSLIGARAFF. The CDR3 DNA is TGTGCCAGCAGCTTAATTGGAGCCCGAGCTTTCTTT.